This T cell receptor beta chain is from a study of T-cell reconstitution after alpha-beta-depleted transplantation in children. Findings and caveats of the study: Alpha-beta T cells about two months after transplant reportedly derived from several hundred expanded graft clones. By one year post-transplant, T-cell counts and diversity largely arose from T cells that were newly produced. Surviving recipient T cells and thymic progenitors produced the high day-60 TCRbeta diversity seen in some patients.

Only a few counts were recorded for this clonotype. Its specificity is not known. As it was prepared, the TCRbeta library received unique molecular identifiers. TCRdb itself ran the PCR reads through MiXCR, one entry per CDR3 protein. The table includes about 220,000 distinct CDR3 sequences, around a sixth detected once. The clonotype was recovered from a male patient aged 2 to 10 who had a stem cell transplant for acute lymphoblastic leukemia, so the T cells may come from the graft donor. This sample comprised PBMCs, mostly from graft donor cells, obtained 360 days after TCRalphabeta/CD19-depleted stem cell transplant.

The CDR3: CSVVGGQGFLNYGYTF. Written as DNA, the CDR3 is TGCAGCGTTGTTGGGGGACAGGGGTTCCTTAACTATGGCTACACCTTC. V is TRBV29-1 and J is TRBJ1-2, with 10 bases identical to TRBD1. J lost 1 base, V lost 4 bases, and 9 bases had no gene match. The CDR3 has 16 amino acids. Germline V lookup: CDR1 SQVTM, CDR2 ANQGSEA.